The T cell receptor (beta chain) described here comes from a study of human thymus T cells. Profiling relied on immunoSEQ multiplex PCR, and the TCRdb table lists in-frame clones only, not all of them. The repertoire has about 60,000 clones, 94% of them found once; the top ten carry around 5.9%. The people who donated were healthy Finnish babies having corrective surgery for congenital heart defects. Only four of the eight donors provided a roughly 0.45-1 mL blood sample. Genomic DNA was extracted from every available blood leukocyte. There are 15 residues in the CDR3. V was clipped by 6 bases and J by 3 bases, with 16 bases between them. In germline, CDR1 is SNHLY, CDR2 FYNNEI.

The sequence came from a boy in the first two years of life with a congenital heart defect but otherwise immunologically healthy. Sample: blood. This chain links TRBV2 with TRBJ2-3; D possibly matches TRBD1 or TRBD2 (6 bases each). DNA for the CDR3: TGTGCCAGCAGGAAACTAGCCCAGGGGACAGATACGCAGTATTTT. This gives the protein CASRKLAQGTDTQYF. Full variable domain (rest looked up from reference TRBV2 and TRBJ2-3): EPEVTQTPSHQVTQMGQEVILRCVPISNHLYFYWYRQILGQKVEFLVSFYNNEISEKSEIFDDQFSVERPDGSNFTLKIRSTKLEDSAMYFCASRKLAQGTDTQYFGPGTRLTVL.